A single sample is the source of the 23 T cell receptor beta chains below, sequenced in a study of cytomegalovirus exposure and HLA in healthy donors. Profiling relied on immunoSEQ multiplex PCR, and the TCRdb table lists in-frame clones only, not all of them. The data contain 100,000 to 120,000 clones, about 88% of them singletons. What was sequenced was PBMCs. The receptors originated from a woman aged 18 to 35 in good health and CMV-seropositive.

The chain has TRBV5-1 and TRBJ2-1; TRBD2 matches at 10 bases. Trimming at V came to 4 bases and at J to 6 bases, leaving 10 bases not matched to a gene. The V gene's germline CDR1 is SGHRS and CDR2 YFSETQ. This CDR3 is built from 16 residues. The CDR3 reads CASSPSYSGRRNEQFF. The DNA of the CDR3 is TGCGCCAGCAGCCCGTCTTATAGCGGGAGGCGCAATGAGCAGTTCTTC.

The rearrangement uses TRBV4-1 and TRBJ1-5, with D tentatively TRBD1 (5 bases). In germline, CDR1 is MGHRA, CDR2 YSYEKL. Trimming shortened V by 2 bases and J by 3 bases, and 17 bases separated the two germline ends. This CDR3 has 17 amino acids. The DNA of the CDR3 is TGCGCCAGCAGCCAAAGTTCTGGGGCTGGGAACAATCAGCCCCAGCATTTT. It translates to CASSQSSGAGNNQPQHF.

The rearrangement joins TRBV6-6 to TRBJ2-1; 13 nucleotides match TRBD2. Germline V gene data show CDR1 as MNHNY and CDR2 as SVGAGI (reference sequence). V shed 5 bases, J shed 8 bases, and the junction held 9 bases outside the gene matches. This CDR3 is built from 16 residues. CDR3 nucleotides: TGTGCCAGCAGTCCCGCCGGGACTAGCGGGATCTATGAGCAGTTCTTC. The encoded protein is CASSPAGTSGIYEQFF.

The rearrangement uses TRBV7-9 and TRBJ2-3; the match to TRBD2 covers 12 bases. J lost 2 bases, V lost 2 bases, and 5 bases had no gene match. Per germline, CDR1 SEHNR and CDR2 FQNEAQ (reference sequence). The CDR3 covers 17 residues. CDR3: CASSLWGLAGPTDTQYF. Here the CDR3 DNA reads TGTGCCAGCAGCTTATGGGGACTAGCGGGCCCCACAGATACGCAGTATTTT.

This sequence joins TRBV18 and TRBJ2-2; tentative D call: TRBD1 (5 bases). CDR1 is KGHSH and CDR2 is LQKENI in the germline V gene. Trimming took 3 bases from V and 0 from J, leaving 5 bases between them. The CDR3 is made up of 14 amino acids. The CDR3 region is CASSPTANTGELFF. The DNA of the CDR3 is TGTGCCAGCTCACCGACAGCGAACACCGGGGAGCTGTTTTTT.

The chain is built from TRBV5-1 and TRBJ2-2; 10 bases agree with TRBD2. The germline gives CDR1 SGHRS, CDR2 YFSETQ. The CDR3 sequence is 17 residues long. V dropped 4 bases and J dropped 2; count of bases not matched to a gene: 8. CDR3 residues: CASSQDSGGANTGELFF. The CDR3 DNA follows: TGCGCCAGCAGCCAGGACAGCGGGGGGGCCAACACCGGGGAGCTGTTTTTT. The whole variable domain, filled in from reference TRBV5-1 and TRBJ2-2, reads KAGVTQTPRYLIKTRGQQVTLSCSPISGHRSVSWYQQTPGQGLQFLFEYFSETQRNKGNFPGRFSGRQFSNSRSEMNVSTLELGDSALYLCASSQDSGGANTGELFFGEGSRLTVL.

This chain links TRBV19 with TRBJ1-2, with 7 bases matching TRBD1. V gave up 7 bases and J gave up 2 bases; unmatched junction bases: 10. This CDR3 region has 15 residues. CDR1 is LNHDA, CDR2 SQIVND, per germline (reference sequence). DNA of the CDR3: TGTGCCAGTACATCTATGACAGGGAAAAACTATGGCTACACCTTC. This codes for CASTSMTGKNYGYTF.

This clone appeared a single time. This chain joins TRBV5-1 and TRBJ1-2; no clear D gene. Trimming took off 4 bases at V and 4 bases at J, with 11 bases between the two ends. The CDR3 runs to 13 residues. Germline V CDR1 and CDR2: SGHRS, YFSETQ. The CDR3 coding sequence is TGCGCCAGCAGCCCAGAACCCCCCTATGGCTACACCTTC. Its protein is CASSPEPPYGYTF.

This clone was seen more than once but under ten times. This chain links TRBV29-1 with TRBJ2-2; 8 positions agree with TRBD2. The CDR3 extends over 14 amino acids. V lost 6 bases to trimming and J lost 0 bases; unmatched junction nucleotides: 3. Germline V gives CDR1 SQVTM, CDR2 ANQGSEA. This CDR3 is CSVSGRTNTGELFF. CDR3 DNA sequence: TGCAGCGTAAGCGGGAGAACGAACACCGGGGAGCTGTTTTTT.

The rearrangement joins TRBV29-1 to TRBJ2-2, with TRBD1 matching 8 bases. The germline V gene encodes CDR1 SQVTM and CDR2 ANQGSEA. This CDR3 is built from 15 residues. The trim removed 6 bases at V and 0 bases at J, leaving 6 bases unmatched. CDR3: CSVARDRPNTGELFF. The CDR3, as DNA: TGCAGCGTCGCGAGGGACAGGCCGAACACCGGGGAGCTGTTTTTT.

This clone was detected only a few times. This chain uses TRBV5-4 with TRBJ1-5; 7 bases are shared with TRBD1. V gave up 4 bases and J gave up 1 base; unmatched junction bases: 2. CDR3 size: 14 residues. The V gene's germline CDR1 is SGHNT and CDR2 YYREEE (reference sequence). CDR3 residues: CASSPGGSNQPQHF. CDR3 in DNA: TGTGCCAGCAGCCCAGGGGGGAGCAATCAGCCCCAGCATTTT.

The J gene is TRBJ2-7, the V gene TRBV27, with D maybe TRBD2 (6 bases). This CDR3 has 15 amino acids. V lost 6 bases, J lost 4 bases, and 19 bases lay in between. Germline values: CDR1 MNHEY, CDR2 SMNVEV (reference sequence). CDR3 loop: CASRWSGSPMYEQYF. CDR3 nucleotides: TGTGCCAGCAGGTGGTCCGGGAGCCCAATGTACGAGCAGTACTTC.

The V and J genes are TRBV9 and TRBJ1-5; TRBD1 matches at 8 bases. Losses at the gene ends were 2 bases for V and 6 bases for J; bases not matched to a gene: 4. Germline V gives CDR1 SGDLS, CDR2 YYNGEE. The CDR3 extends over 14 amino acids. In DNA, the CDR3 is TGTGCCAGCAGCGTGACAGGGGTCGGTCAGCCCCAGCATTTT. Protein: CASSVTGVGQPQHF.

This chain joins TRBV7-2 and TRBJ2-4; D call uncertain. The germline V and J ends were trimmed by 4 bases and 8 bases, with 12 bases remaining between them. Germline V gene lookup returns CDR1 SGHTA and CDR2 FQGNSA. CDR3 length: 13 residues. The CDR3 nucleotides read TGTGCCAGCAGCTCCCTCCTCACTGACATTCAGTACTTC. As protein: CASSSLLTDIQYF.

In nucleotides, the CDR3 is TGTGCCAGCAGTGCCCTAGCGGTGAACACTGAAGCTTTCTTT. It is translated as CASSALAVNTEAFF. This chain links TRBV27 with TRBJ1-1; no firm D call. Trimming removed 5 bases from V and 0 bases from J, with 10 bases in between. The CDR3 spans 14 residues. CDR1 and CDR2 from the germline V gene are MNHEY and SMNVEV (reference sequence).

The chain employs TRBV5-6 and TRBJ2-7, with D uncertain. Trimming removed 0 bases from V and 5 bases from J, with 9 bases in between. The CDR3 sequence is 13 residues long. Germline V gene lookup returns CDR1 SGHDT and CDR2 YYEEEE. CDR3 in amino acids: CASSLDTRHEQYF. DNA for the CDR3: TGTGCCAGCAGCTTGGACACACGCCACGAGCAGTACTTC. Variable domain in full (rest from reference TRBV5-6 and TRBJ2-7): DAGVTQSPTHLIKTRGQQVTLRCSPKSGHDTVSWYQQALGQGPQFIFQYYEEEERQRGNFPDRFSGHQFPNYSSELNVNALLLGDSALYLCASSLDTRHEQYFGPGTRLTVT.

The chain has TRBV4-2 and TRBJ2-7; maybe TRBD2 (5 bases). Looked up from germline, CDR1 is LGHNA and CDR2 is YNFKEQ. The CDR3 consists of 14 residues. V lost 0 bases, J lost 2 bases, and 8 bases lay in between. In DNA form, the CDR3 reads TGTGCCAGCAGCCAAGATGAGGGCCCCTACGAGCAGTACTTC. Encoded protein: CASSQDEGPYEQYF.

This chain links TRBV15 with TRBJ2-7, with D maybe TRBD1 (5 bases). CDR1 is LNHNV and CDR2 is YYDKDF in the germline V gene (reference sequence). The CDR3 is 14 residues long. V lost 3 bases to trimming and J lost 1 base, with 10 bases between them. The CDR3 loop is CATSRQGISYEQYF. CDR3 DNA: TGTGCCACCAGCAGGCAGGGAATTTCCTACGAGCAGTACTTC.

This chain uses TRBV5-1 with TRBJ2-1, with D perhaps TRBD1 (6 bases). V was pared by 4 bases and J by 7 bases, with 9 bases between. Germline V gene lookup returns CDR1 SGHRS and CDR2 YFSETQ. The CDR3 sequence is 12 residues long. CDR3 amino acids: CASSGGRNEQFF. The CDR3 nucleotides are TGCGCCAGCAGCGGGGGCAGGAATGAGCAGTTCTTC.

V and J are TRBV23-1 and TRBJ2-2; TRBD1 matches at 7 bases. TRBV23-1 is an open reading frame whose function is uncertain. The CDR3 runs to 16 residues. V shed 6 bases, J shed 0 bases, and the junction held 7 bases outside the gene matches. The DNA of the CDR3 is TGCGCCAGCAGGACAGGGCCTCCCGCGAACACCGGGGAGCTGTTTTTT. Its translation: CASRTGPPANTGELFF.

The chain uses TRBV5-1 and TRBJ1-1, with D tentatively TRBD1 (5 bases). V was shortened by 3 bases and J by 2 bases, with 14 bases between the two germline ends. Germline V gives CDR1 SGHRS, CDR2 YFSETQ. The CDR3 covers 15 residues. The CDR3 nucleotides read TGCGCCAGCAGCTCGCAGGGATTGAGTAACACTGAAGCTTTCTTT. It translates to CASSSQGLSNTEAFF.

The V and J genes are TRBV19 and TRBJ2-7; TRBD2 aligns across 12 bases. The CDR3 loop spans 17 amino acids. Trimming at V came to 0 bases and at J to 3 bases, leaving 6 bases not matched to a gene. Germline lookup yields CDR1 LNHDA and CDR2 SQIVND (reference sequence). The CDR3 loop is CASSIDRLAGEYYEQYF. The DNA of the CDR3 is TGTGCCAGTAGTATAGATCGACTAGCGGGGGAGTACTACGAGCAGTACTTC.

This clone showed up many times. The chain uses TRBV6-4 and TRBJ2-7, with TRBD1 matching 8 bases. The CDR3 runs 14 residues. With 6 bases clipped from V and 0 bases from J, the junction kept 4 bases outside the gene matches. Germline CDR1 MRHNA, CDR2 SNTAGT. CDR3 in amino acids: CASSETGDSYEQYF. CDR3 nucleotide sequence: TGTGCCAGCAGCGAGACAGGGGACTCCTACGAGCAGTACTTC.